The clone carrying this T cell receptor beta chain turned up a few times. Seattle's cohort entered during active infection and was followed longitudinally. Only in-frame clones appear in the TCRdb table, and some are missing; sequencing was by immunoSEQ multiplex PCR. This table has 220,000 or so clones, 82% appearing once. The data belong to a study of blood T cell repertoires in COVID-19. The CDR3 spans 15 residues. Losses at the gene ends were 6 bases for V and 0 bases for J; bases not matched to a gene: 5. Germline V gives CDR1 SGHRS, CDR2 YFSETQ. This chain joins TRBV5-1 and TRBJ2-2; TRBD1 aligns across 7 bases. The specimen sequenced was peripheral blood. The clonotype comes from a woman older than 75 with COVID-19, enrolled during active disease. The CDR3 DNA reads as TGCGCCAGCACACAGGGGATCTCGAACACCGGGGAGCTGTTTTTT. Its translation is CASTQGISNTGELFF.